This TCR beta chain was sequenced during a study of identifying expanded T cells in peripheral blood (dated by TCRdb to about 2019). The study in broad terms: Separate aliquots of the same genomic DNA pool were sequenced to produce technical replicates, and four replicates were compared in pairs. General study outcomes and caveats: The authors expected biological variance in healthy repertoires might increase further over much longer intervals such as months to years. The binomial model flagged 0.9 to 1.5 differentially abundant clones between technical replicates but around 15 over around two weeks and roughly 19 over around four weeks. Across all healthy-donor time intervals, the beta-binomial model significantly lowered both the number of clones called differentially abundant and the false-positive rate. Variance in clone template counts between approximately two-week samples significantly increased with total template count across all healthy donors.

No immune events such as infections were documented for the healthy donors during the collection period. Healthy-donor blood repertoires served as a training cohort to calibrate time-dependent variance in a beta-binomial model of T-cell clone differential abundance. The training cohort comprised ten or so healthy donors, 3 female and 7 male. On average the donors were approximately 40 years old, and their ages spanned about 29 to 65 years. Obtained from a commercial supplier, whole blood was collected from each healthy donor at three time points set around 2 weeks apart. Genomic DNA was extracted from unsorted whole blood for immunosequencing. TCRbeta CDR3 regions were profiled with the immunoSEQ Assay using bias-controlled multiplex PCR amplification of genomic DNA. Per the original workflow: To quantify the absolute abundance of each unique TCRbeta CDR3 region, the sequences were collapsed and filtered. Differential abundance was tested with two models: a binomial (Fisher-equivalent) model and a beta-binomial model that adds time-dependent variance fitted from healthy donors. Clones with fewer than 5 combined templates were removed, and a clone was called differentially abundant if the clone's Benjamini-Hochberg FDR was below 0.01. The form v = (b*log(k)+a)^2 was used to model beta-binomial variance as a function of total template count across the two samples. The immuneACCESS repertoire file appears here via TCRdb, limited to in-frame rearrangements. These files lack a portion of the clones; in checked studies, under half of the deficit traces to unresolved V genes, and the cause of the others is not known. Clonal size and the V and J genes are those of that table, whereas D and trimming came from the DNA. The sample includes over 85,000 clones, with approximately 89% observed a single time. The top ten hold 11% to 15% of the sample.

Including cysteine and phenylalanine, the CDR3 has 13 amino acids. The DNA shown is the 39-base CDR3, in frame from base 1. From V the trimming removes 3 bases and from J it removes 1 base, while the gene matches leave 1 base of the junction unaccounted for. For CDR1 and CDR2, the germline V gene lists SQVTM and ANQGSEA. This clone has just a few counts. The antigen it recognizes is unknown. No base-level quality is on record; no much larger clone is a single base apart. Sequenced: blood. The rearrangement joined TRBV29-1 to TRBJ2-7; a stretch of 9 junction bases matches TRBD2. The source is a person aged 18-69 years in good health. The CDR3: CSVDAGGSYEQYF. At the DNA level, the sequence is TGCAGCGTTGATGCGGGAGGGTCCTACGAGCAGTACTTC.